This passage covers 3 T cell receptor beta chains from one sample sequenced in a study of blood T cell repertoires in COVID-19. Sequencing used immunoSEQ multiplex PCR; TCRdb keeps in-frame clones, though not all of them. The sample lists 60,000 or so clones, approximately 80% occurring once. The sample was peripheral blood. These receptors all stem from a man aged 55 to 70 with acute or convalescent COVID-19.

The CDR3 sequence is CASSFRTSGTDTQYF. CDR3 bases: TGCGCCAGCAGCTTTCGGACTAGCGGCACAGATACGCAGTATTTT. The gene calls are TRBV5-1 and TRBJ2-3, with 9 bases lining up with TRBD2. There are 15 residues in the CDR3. The germline CDR1 and CDR2 sequences are SGHRS and YFSETQ. V was clipped by 2 bases and J by 1 base; unmatched bases: 2.

The rearrangement uses TRBV11-2 and TRBJ1-3; 8 positions agree with TRBD1. The V gene's germline CDR1 is SGHAT and CDR2 FQNNGV. Unmatched junction bases numbered 5, after V lost 5 bases and J lost 2 bases. The CDR3 is 15 residues long. The CDR3 loop reads CASSPDRAPGNTIYF. Here the CDR3 DNA reads TGTGCCAGCAGCCCGGACAGGGCCCCTGGAAACACCATATATTTT.

The rearrangement joins TRBV15 to TRBJ2-7, with 7 bases matching TRBD1. The germline V gene has CDR1 LNHNV and CDR2 YYDKDF (reference sequence). CDR3 length equals 13 residues. V shed 3 bases and J 3 bases; nucleotides not matched to a gene: 2. CDR3 bases: TGTGCCACCAGCAGGGGGGACAGCTACGAGCAGTACTTC. Its translation: CATSRGDSYEQYF.